This T cell receptor (beta chain) was recorded in a study of cytomegalovirus exposure and HLA in healthy donors. Germline V gene data show CDR1 as LGHNA and CDR2 as YSLEER. This CDR3 comprises 15 residues. V lost 0 bases and J lost 7; bases outside the gene matches: 3. Use of 60 Vbeta and 13 Jbeta primers characterized the PCR. The table came from immunoSEQ multiplex PCR; TCRdb's copy has only in-frame clones and leaves some out. The data contain about 140,000 clones, around 79% of them seen just once; the ten biggest clones take up 3% to 3.5%. The source is a female donor in good health and CMV-seronegative. The genes are TRBV4-3 and TRBJ1-6, with TRBD1 matching 7 bases. The sequenced material came from PBMCs. The CDR3 coding sequence is TGCGCCAGCAGCCAAGAATTCAGGGGGAATTCACCCCTCCACTTT. This encodes CASSQEFRGNSPLHF.